The 28 T cell receptor beta chains below come from one sample, sequenced in a study of T cells in Graves' hyperthyroidism and ophthalmopathy. Amplified TCR beta CDR3 regions came from RNA transcripts. A set of HTBI primers served as the primers for a first-round RT-PCR of the TCR CDR3. TCRdb fed the multiplex PCR reads into MiXCR, producing one record per CDR3 protein. The table lists 200,000 to 250,000 distinct CDR3 sequences, approximately 17% of them singletons, with around 52% in the top ten. Specimen: blood. These receptor sequences come from a middle-aged man with Graves' hyperthyroidism.

In this sample, this clonotype turned up many times. The rearrangement uses TRBV20-1 and TRBJ2-5; 8 bases are shared with TRBD1. This CDR3 is built from 14 residues. Germline CDR1 is DFQATT and CDR2 is SNEGSKA (reference sequence). V gave up 5 bases and J gave up 4 bases; unmatched junction bases: 9. In DNA form, the CDR3 reads TGCAGTGCTCCGGGACAGGCCCATCGAGAGACCCAGTACTTC. Its translation is CSAPGQAHRETQYF.

This clonotype was picked up many times. The J gene is TRBJ2-3, the V gene TRBV10-1, with TRBD2 matching over 7 bases. This CDR3 is 14 amino acids long. Germline V lookup: CDR1 WNHNN, CDR2 SYGVQD (reference sequence). Trimming took 4 bases from V and 6 from J; bases not matched to a gene: 7. Written as DNA, the CDR3 is TGCGCCAGCAGTGTTGGACTAGGAGCGGATACGCAGTATTTT. Its translation: CASSVGLGADTQYF.

V and J are TRBV6-5 and TRBJ2-5; tentatively, D is TRBD1 (6 bases). Between the trimmed V and J ends, which lost 4 bases and 0 bases, there was a span of 9 bases. The CDR3 consists of 14 residues. Germline lookup yields CDR1 MNHEY and CDR2 SVGAGI. The CDR3 DNA sequence: TGTGCCAGCAGTTGGACAGACGACCAAGAGACCCAGTACTTC. Encoded protein: CASSWTDDQETQYF.

This clonotype has ten or more counts. The CDR3 sequence is CASSPGEHEQYF. As DNA, the CDR3 is TGTGCCAGCAGCCCAGGGGAGCACGAGCAGTACTTC. The genes are TRBV5-5 and TRBJ2-7, with a tentative D call TRBD1 (6 bases). V lost 4 bases to trimming and J lost 5 bases, with 10 bases between them. The germline CDR1 and CDR2 sequences are SGHKS and YYEKEE (reference sequence). There are 12 residues in the CDR3.

This clonotype was detected only once. The J gene is TRBJ2-7, the V gene TRBV20-1; 8 bases are a match to TRBD1. The V segment lost 5 bases and the J segment 5 bases; nucleotides outside the gene matches: 11. Germline assignment: CDR1 DFQATT and CDR2 SNEGSKA (reference sequence). The CDR3 spans 14 residues. The CDR3 DNA sequence: TGCAGTGCTCGACGCCACGGACAGGGAAACGAGCAGTACTTC. It yields the protein CSARRHGQGNEQYF.

The chain combines TRBV6-5 with TRBJ1-2, with D possibly TRBD1 on 5 matching bases. Germline V gene lookup returns CDR1 MNHEY and CDR2 SVGAGI. The V and J ends lost 4 bases and 6 bases respectively, with 9 bases between them. CDR3 length: 12 amino acids. The CDR3 here is CASSWDRNGYTF. In DNA, the CDR3 is TGTGCCAGCAGTTGGGACCGCAATGGCTACACCTTC.

Comments on this clonotype: Given a much more abundant clone one base away, this may be a read error. V is TRBV12-3 or TRBV12-4 and J is TRBJ2-1; 8 bases are shared with TRBD2. The CDR3 is made up of 14 amino acids. CDR3 in DNA: TGTGCCAGCAGTTTTACTAGCGGCCTCAATGTGCAGTTCTTC. As protein: CASSFTSGLNVQFF.

The chain employs TRBV5-1 and TRBJ2-6; D may be TRBD1 or TRBD2 (5 bases each). This CDR3 has 19 residues. Germline CDR1 is SGHRS and CDR2 is YFSETQ. Trimming removed 3 bases from V and 0 bases from J, with 19 bases in between. Here the CDR3 DNA reads TGCGCCAGCAGCTCACCACCGGGACGGATCACCTCTGGGGCCAACGTCCTGACTTTC. Its translation is CASSSPPGRITSGANVLTF. The variable domain in full, with the rest retrieved from reference TRBV5-1 and TRBJ2-6, is KAGVTQTPRYLIKTRGQQVTLSCSPISGHRSVSWYQQTPGQGLQFLFEYFSETQRNKGNFPGRFSGRQFSNSRSEMNVSTLELGDSALYLCASSSPPGRITSGANVLTFGAGSRLTVL.

This clonotype turned up a few times. The chain links TRBV10-1 to TRBJ2-1, with no clear D. The CDR3 has 14 amino acids. From germline, CDR1 is WNHNN and CDR2 SYGVQD (reference sequence). V was pared by 5 bases and J by 7 bases, with 15 bases between. In DNA form, the CDR3 reads TGCGCCAGCAGTATGGTAGATGACGGGAATGAGCAGTTCTTC. Protein sequence: CASSMVDDGNEQFF.

This clonotype has a count of ten or more. V gene TRBV7-6 combines with J gene TRBJ2-3; maybe TRBD2 (6 bases). This CDR3 region has 15 residues. The germline gives CDR1 SGHVS, CDR2 FNYEAQ. The V and J ends lost 5 bases and 2 bases respectively, with 14 bases between them. The CDR3 DNA follows: TGTGCCAGCAGCACCTGGGCGGGGTTCACAGATACGCAGTATTTT. It translates to CASSTWAGFTDTQYF.

This clonotype was seen a few times. The chain combines TRBV19 with TRBJ1-4; the D is unclear. This CDR3 contains 14 residues. Trimming removed 3 bases from V and 4 bases from J, with 9 bases in between. Germline CDR1 and CDR2: LNHDA and SQIVND (reference sequence). CDR3 sequence (DNA): TGTGCCAGTAGTATCCCCGGAGGTAATGAAAAACTGTTTTTT. Its protein product is CASSIPGGNEKLFF. The full variable domain, its missing parts supplied by reference TRBV19 and TRBJ1-4, is DGGITQSPKYLFRKEGQNVTLSCEQNLNHDAMYWYRQDPGQGLRLIYYSQIVNDFQKGDIAEGYSVSREKKESFPLTVTSAQKNPTAFYLCASSIPGGNEKLFFGSGTQLSVL.

This clonotype was counted ten times or more. This chain links TRBV7-2 with TRBJ2-7; 7 nucleotides align to TRBD2. The CDR3 totals 15 residues. V dropped 2 bases and J dropped 4; count of bases not matched to a gene: 8. Per the germline V gene, CDR1 is SGHTA and CDR2 is FQGNSA. This CDR3 reads CASSLLAEPPYEQYF. As DNA, the CDR3 is TGTGCCAGCAGCTTACTAGCGGAGCCGCCATACGAGCAGTACTTC.

As DNA, the CDR3 is TGTGCCAGCAGCTTAGCACAGCGGGGGTACAATGAGCAGTTCTTC. Its translation is CASSLAQRGYNEQFF. The J gene is TRBJ2-1, the V gene TRBV7-9, with 8 positions matching TRBD2. The CDR3 runs to 15 residues. The V gene's germline CDR1 is SEHNR and CDR2 FQNEAQ (reference sequence). Trimming cost V 0 bases and J 4 bases; bases outside gene matches: 2.

This clonotype was picked up a small number of times. The chain recombines TRBV7-3 with TRBJ2-2; no clear D gene. This CDR3 has 15 residues. V lost 1 base and J 0 bases, leaving 6 bases between the germline ends. Germline CDR1 is SGHTA and CDR2 is FQGTGA. Written as DNA, the CDR3 is TGTGCCAGCAGCTTAAATGCAGCGAACACCGGGGAGCTGTTTTTT. Translation: CASSLNAANTGELFF.

Turning to this clonotype: A read error is possible here, since a much larger clone lies one base away. The J gene is TRBJ1-2, the V gene TRBV2; D gene uncertain. There are 11 residues in the CDR3. CDR1 is SNHLY and CDR2 is FYNNEI in the germline V gene. V lost 11 bases and J lost 1, with 8 bases in between. The CDR3 bases are TGTGCCCTCGACTTTAACTATGGCTACACCTTC. Translated: CALDFNYGYTF.

This clonotype was counted a few times. The junction differs from germline at one of its ends, possibly a read error. The chain joins TRBV14 to TRBJ2-1, with D perhaps matching TRBD1 (6 bases). The CDR3 totals 14 residues. Germline CDR1 and CDR2: SGHDN and FVKESK. In DNA form, the CDR3 reads TGTGCCAGCAACCAAGACAGGTCCTACAATGAGCAGTTCTTC. Translation gives CASNQDRSYNEQFF.

Ten or more counts support this clonotype. The gene calls are TRBV9 and TRBJ1-5, with D maybe TRBD1 (6 bases). This CDR3 is built from 15 residues. With 3 bases removed from V and 7 bases from J, the gap between germline ends came to 17 bases. Germline-derived CDR1 and CDR2 are SGDLS and YYNGEE. This CDR3 is CASSAGVAGAQPQHF. The CDR3 nucleotides read TGTGCCAGCAGCGCAGGGGTGGCAGGGGCCCAGCCCCAGCATTTT.

This clonotype was counted a few times. The V gene is TRBV28, the J gene TRBJ1-2; possibly TRBD1 for D (6 bases). The CDR3 totals 15 residues. Germline CDR1 MDHEN, CDR2 SYDVKM. V lost 2 bases, J lost 3 bases, and 13 bases lay in between. This chain's CDR3 is CASSLGTPLDYGYTF. CDR3 nucleotides: TGTGCCAGCAGTTTAGGGACACCCTTGGACTATGGCTACACCTTC.

This clonotype was detected only once. CDR3 residues: CSAARSAYPTYNEQFF. CDR3 bases: TGCAGTGCTGCGCGGTCCGCCTACCCAACATACAATGAGCAGTTCTTC. The rearrangement links TRBV20-1 to TRBJ2-1; D not resolved. Germline-derived CDR1 and CDR2 are DFQATT and SNEGSKA (reference sequence). This CDR3 is built from 16 residues. Trimming took off 5 bases at V and 4 bases at J, with 21 bases between the two ends.

The chain couples TRBV7-2 to TRBJ2-7; D might be TRBD1 or TRBD2, each matching 5 bases. Trimming removed 5 bases from V and 6 bases from J, with 14 bases in between. The germline V gene encodes CDR1 SGHTA and CDR2 FQGNSA. This CDR3 comprises 13 residues. CDR3 in amino acids: CASSTHGTLEQYF. CDR3 DNA: TGTGCCAGCAGCACCCATGGGACCCTCGAGCAGTACTTC.

This clonotype was seen many times. This rearrangement joins TRBV7-3 to TRBJ2-1; TRBD2 matches at 11 bases. This CDR3 region has 15 residues. From germline, CDR1 is SGHTA and CDR2 FQGTGA. V shed 5 bases, J shed 8 bases, and the junction held 8 bases outside the gene matches. Here the CDR3 reads CASSPRTSGWDEQFF. CDR3 coding DNA: TGTGCCAGCAGCCCGAGGACTAGCGGGTGGGATGAGCAGTTCTTC.

This clonotype was recorded many times. The V gene is TRBV28, the J gene TRBJ2-1; D not certain. CDR3 length: 13 residues. The germline V and J ends were trimmed by 1 base and 2 bases, with 3 bases remaining between them. The germline V gene has CDR1 MDHEN and CDR2 SYDVKM. The CDR3 reads CASSLYAYNEQFF. DNA of the CDR3: TGTGCCAGCAGTTTATACGCCTACAATGAGCAGTTCTTC.

In this sample, this clonotype turned up many times. The chain employs TRBV11-2 and TRBJ2-1; D unclear. The CDR3 contains 12 residues. CDR1 is SGHAT and CDR2 is FQNNGV in the germline V gene. Trimming left V 0 bases short and J 13 bases short, with 10 bases between. CDR3 in amino acids: CASSLDRLVQFF. CDR3 DNA sequence: TGTGCCAGCAGCTTAGATCGTTTAGTTCAGTTCTTC. The full variable domain, with the rest looked up from reference TRBV11-2 and TRBJ2-1, is EAGVAQSPRYKIIEKRQSVAFWCNPISGHATLYWYQQILGQGPKLLIQFQNNGVVDDSQLPKDRFSAERLKGVDSTLKIQPAKLEDSAVYLCASSLDRLVQFFGPGTRLTVL.

This chain uses TRBV12-3 or TRBV12-4 with TRBJ1-4, with D tentatively TRBD1 (6 bases). Trimming removed 6 bases at V and 7 bases at J, with 15 bases between. The CDR3 is made up of 14 amino acids. For the CDR3, the DNA is TGTGCCAGCAGCCTAGGGGGTTATAGTGAAAAACTGTTTTTT. This gives the protein CASSLGGYSEKLFF.

This clonotype was found a few times. The chain carries TRBV25-1 and TRBJ2-3; 7 bases are shared with TRBD2. The CDR3 sequence is 15 residues long. Germline V CDR1 and CDR2: MGHDK, SYGVNS. Losses at the gene ends were 4 bases for V and 5 bases for J; bases not matched to a gene: 9. The DNA of the CDR3 is TGTGCCAGCAGTGCTTTCGGGGGAGGGCAAGATACGCAGTATTTT. Translating gives CASSAFGGGQDTQYF.

The chain joins TRBV6-5 to TRBJ2-3, with D tentatively TRBD2 (6 bases). The germline gives CDR1 MNHEY, CDR2 SVGAGI. Trimming removed 1 base from V and 0 bases from J, with 14 bases in between. The CDR3 length is 17 residues. The DNA for the CDR3 is TGTGCCAGCAGTTACTTCCCTCTTAGCGGCAGCACAGATACGCAGTATTTT. Its protein is CASSYFPLSGSTDTQYF.

This clonotype was detected a few times. The chain is built from TRBV9 and TRBJ2-1; D is possibly TRBD2 (5 bases). The V gene lost 0 bases and the J gene lost 6 bases, with 10 bases spanning the gap. Germline V CDR1 and CDR2: SGDLS, YYNGEE. CDR3 length equals 14 residues. The DNA of the CDR3 is TGTGCCAGCAGCGTAGGGTCACTAGTCAATGAGCAGTTCTTC. Translated: CASSVGSLVNEQFF.

The table lists this clonotype with many counts. The chain links TRBV20-1 to TRBJ2-7; D is tentatively TRBD1 or TRBD2 (5 bases each). In germline, CDR1 is DFQATT, CDR2 SNEGSKA (reference sequence). V gave up 1 base and J gave up 5 bases, with 18 bases separating them. The CDR3 is 15 amino acids. The CDR3 protein is CSARGGHFGADEQYF. CDR3 sequence (DNA): TGCAGTGCTAGAGGTGGCCATTTCGGGGCCGACGAGCAGTACTTC.